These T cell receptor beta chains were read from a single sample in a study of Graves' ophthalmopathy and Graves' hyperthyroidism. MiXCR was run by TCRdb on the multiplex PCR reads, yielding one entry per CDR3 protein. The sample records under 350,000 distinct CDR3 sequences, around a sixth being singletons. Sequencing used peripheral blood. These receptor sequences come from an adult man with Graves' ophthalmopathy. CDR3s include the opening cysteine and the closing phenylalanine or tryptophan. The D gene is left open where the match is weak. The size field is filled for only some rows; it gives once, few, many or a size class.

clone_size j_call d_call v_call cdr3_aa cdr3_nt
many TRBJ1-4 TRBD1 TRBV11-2 CASSLRGPTNEKLFF TGTGCCAGCAGCTTGAGGGGGCCCACTAATGAAAAACTGTTTTTT
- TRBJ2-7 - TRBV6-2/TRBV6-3 CASSYNYEGAYEQYF TGTGCCAGCAGTTACAACTATGAGGGGGCCTACGAGCAGTACTTC
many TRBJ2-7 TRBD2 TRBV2 CASSRGLAGAIYEQYF TGTGCCAGCAGTCGGGGACTAGCGGGTGCGATCTACGAGCAGTACTTC
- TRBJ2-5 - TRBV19 CASSDRGSSGETQYF TGTGCCAGTAGTGATAGAGGGTCCTCCGGAGAGACCCAGTACTTC
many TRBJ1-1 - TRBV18 CASSPRRSNTEAFF TGTGCCAGCTCACCAAGGAGAAGTAACACTGAAGCTTTCTTT
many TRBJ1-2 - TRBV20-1 CSARIRERYTF TGCAGTGCTAGAATTCGAGAGCGGTACACCTTC
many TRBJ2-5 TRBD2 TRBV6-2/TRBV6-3 CASSYSRPGRASGFQETQYF TGTGCCAGCAGTTACTCAAGGCCCGGGCGGGCTAGCGGGTTCCAAGAGACCCAGTACTTC
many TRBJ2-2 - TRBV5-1 CASSLSRVDTGELFF TGCGCCAGCAGCTTGAGTAGGGTGGACACCGGGGAGCTGTTTTTT
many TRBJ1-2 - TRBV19 CASSPPTGLTNYGYTF TGTGCCAGTAGTCCACCGACAGGATTGACTAACTATGGCTACACCTTC
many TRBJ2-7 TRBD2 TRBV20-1 CSARYLRLAGAYEQYF TGCAGTGCTAGATACTTAAGACTAGCGGGGGCCTACGAGCAGTACTTC
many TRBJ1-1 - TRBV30 CAWSVRHPNTEAFF TGTGCCTGGAGTGTACGTCATCCCAACACTGAAGCTTTCTTT
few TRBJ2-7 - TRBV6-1 CASSSSAEQYF TGTGCCAGCAGTAGTAGCGCCGAGCAGTACTTC
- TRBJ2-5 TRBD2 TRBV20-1 CSASSTLTSDETQYF TGCAGTGCTAGTTCTACCCTTACTAGCGATGAGACCCAGTACTTC
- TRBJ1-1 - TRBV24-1 CATSDPDGGNTEAFF TGTGCCACCAGTGACCCGGACGGAGGGAACACTGAAGCTTTCTTT
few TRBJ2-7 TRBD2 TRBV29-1 CSVDLGGTSYEQYF TGCAGCGTTGATTTGGGGGGGACCTCCTACGAGCAGTACTTC
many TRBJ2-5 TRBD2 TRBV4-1 CASSPLTAGGSETQYF TGCGCCAGCAGCCCGTTGACAGCGGGAGGTTCGGAGACCCAGTACTTC
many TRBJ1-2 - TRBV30 CAWSVLTRQARGYTF TGTGCCTGGAGTGTACTGACTCGACAGGCGCGGGGCTACACCTTC
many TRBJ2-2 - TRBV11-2 CASSLGSARTGELFF TGTGCCAGCAGCTTAGGATCGGCGAGGACCGGGGAGCTGTTTTTT
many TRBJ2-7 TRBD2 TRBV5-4 CASSSEGALAGIEQYF TGTGCCAGCAGCTCCGAAGGGGCACTAGCGGGTATTGAGCAGTACTTC
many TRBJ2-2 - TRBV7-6 CASSLRSPGELFF TGTGCCAGCAGCTTACGGTCCCCCGGGGAGCTGTTTTTT
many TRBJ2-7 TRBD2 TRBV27 CASSSLAGAQYEQYF TGTGCCAGCAGTTCCCTAGCGGGAGCCCAATACGAGCAGTACTTC
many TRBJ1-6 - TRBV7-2 CASSLGTANTSYNSPLHF TGTGCCAGCAGCTTAGGGACAGCAAATACATCGTATAATTCACCCCTCCACTTT
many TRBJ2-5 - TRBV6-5 CASSYGDQETQYF TGTGCCAGCAGTTACGGTGATCAAGAGACCCAGTACTTC
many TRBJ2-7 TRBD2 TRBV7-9 CASSLQTGGSDEQYF TGTGCCAGCAGCTTACAAACTGGCGGGAGTGACGAGCAGTACTTC
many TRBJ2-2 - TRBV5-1 CASSLRGTNTGELFF TGCGCCAGCAGCTTGAGAGGGACGAACACCGGGGAGCTGTTTTTT
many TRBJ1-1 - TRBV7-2 CASSRVRELAFF TGTGCCAGCAGCCGTGTTAGGGAGCTAGCTTTCTTT
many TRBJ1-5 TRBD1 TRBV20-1 CSASRQGSQPQHF TGCAGTGCTTCCCGACAGGGAAGTCAGCCCCAGCATTTT
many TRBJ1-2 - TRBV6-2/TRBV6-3 CASSYSPPTVDPVNYGYTF TGTGCCAGCAGTTACTCGCCCCCGACAGTAGATCCCGTTAACTATGGCTACACCTTC
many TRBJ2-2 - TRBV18 CASSPNIGGTGELFF TGTGCCAGCTCACCAAACATCGGGGGCACCGGGGAGCTGTTTTTT
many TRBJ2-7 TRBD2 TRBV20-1 CSALPGLAGTYEQYF TGCAGTGCTCTTCCGGGACTAGCGGGGACCTACGAGCAGTACTTC
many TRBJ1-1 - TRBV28 CASSFPGLGFAEAFF TGTGCCAGCAGTTTCCCGGGGCTTGGTTTTGCTGAAGCTTTCTTT
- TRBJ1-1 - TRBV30 CAWNYRGNTEAFF TGTGCCTGGAATTATCGAGGGAACACTGAAGCTTTCTTT
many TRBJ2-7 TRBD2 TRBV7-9 CASSLAGGAEQYF TGTGCCAGCAGCTTAGCGGGAGGGGCGGAGCAGTACTTC
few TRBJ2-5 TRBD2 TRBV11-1 CASSLGNLAGGQETQYF TGTGCCAGCAGCTTGGGAAATCTAGCGGGAGGTCAAGAGACCCAGTACTTC
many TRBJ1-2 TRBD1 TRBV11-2 CASSFWTGGGYGYTF TGTGCCAGCAGCTTTTGGACAGGGGGAGGCTATGGCTACACCTTC